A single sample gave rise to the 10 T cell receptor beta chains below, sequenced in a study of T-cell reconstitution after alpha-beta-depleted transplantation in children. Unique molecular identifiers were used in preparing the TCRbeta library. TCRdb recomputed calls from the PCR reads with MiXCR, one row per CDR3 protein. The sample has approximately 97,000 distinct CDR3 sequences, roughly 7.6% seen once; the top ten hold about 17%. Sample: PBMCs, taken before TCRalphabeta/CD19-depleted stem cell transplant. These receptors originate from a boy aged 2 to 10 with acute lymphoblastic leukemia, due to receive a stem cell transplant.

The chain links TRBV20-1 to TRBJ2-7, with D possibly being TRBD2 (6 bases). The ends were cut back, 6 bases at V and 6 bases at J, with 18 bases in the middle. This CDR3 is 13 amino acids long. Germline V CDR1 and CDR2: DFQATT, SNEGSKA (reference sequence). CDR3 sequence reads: CSAAGGPFGEQYF. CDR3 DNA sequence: TGCAGTGCCGCCGGGGGTCCCTTCGGCGAGCAGTACTTC.

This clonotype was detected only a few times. This CDR3 reads CASSRSAKNIQYF. The CDR3, as DNA: TGTGCCAGCTCCCGGTCAGCCAAAAACATTCAGTACTTC. This chain uses TRBV11-3 with TRBJ2-4; D gene ambiguous. Trimming took 8 bases from V and 0 from J, leaving 8 bases between them. CDR1 and CDR2 (germline): SGHNT, YENEEA. The CDR3 extends over 13 amino acids.

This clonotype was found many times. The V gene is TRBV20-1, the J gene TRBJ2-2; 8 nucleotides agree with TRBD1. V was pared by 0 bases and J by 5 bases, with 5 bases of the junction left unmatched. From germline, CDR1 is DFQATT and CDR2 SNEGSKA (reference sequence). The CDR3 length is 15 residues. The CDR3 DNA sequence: TGCAGTGCTAGAGATCAGGGGGCAAGGACCGGGGAGCTGTTTTTT. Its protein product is CSARDQGARTGELFF.

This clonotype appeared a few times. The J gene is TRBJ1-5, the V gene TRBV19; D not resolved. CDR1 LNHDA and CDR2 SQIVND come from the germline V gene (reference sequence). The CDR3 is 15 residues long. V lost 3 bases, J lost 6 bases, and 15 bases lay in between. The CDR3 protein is CASSIQSGIRQPQHF. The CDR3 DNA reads TGTGCCAGTAGTATCCAGAGCGGGATTCGTCAGCCCCAGCATTTT. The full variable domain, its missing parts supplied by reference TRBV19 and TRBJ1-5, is DGGITQSPKYLFRKEGQNVTLSCEQNLNHDAMYWYRQDPGQGLRLIYYSQIVNDFQKGDIAEGYSVSREKKESFPLTVTSAQKNPTAFYLCASSIQSGIRQPQHFGDGTRLSIL.

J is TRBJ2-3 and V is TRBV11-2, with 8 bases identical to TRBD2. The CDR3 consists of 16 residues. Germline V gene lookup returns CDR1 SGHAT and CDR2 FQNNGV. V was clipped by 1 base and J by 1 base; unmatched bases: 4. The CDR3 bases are TGTGCCAGCAGCTTAGCGGGGCGGGGGGGCACAGATACGCAGTATTTT. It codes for CASSLAGRGGTDTQYF.

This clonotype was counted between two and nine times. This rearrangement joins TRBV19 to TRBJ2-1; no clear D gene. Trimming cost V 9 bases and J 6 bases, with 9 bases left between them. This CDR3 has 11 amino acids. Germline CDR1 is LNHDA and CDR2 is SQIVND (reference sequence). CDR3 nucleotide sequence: TGTGCCAGCCGAGGTTTCAATGAGCAGTTCTTC. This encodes CASRGFNEQFF. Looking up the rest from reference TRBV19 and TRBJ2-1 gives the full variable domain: DGGITQSPKYLFRKEGQNVTLSCEQNLNHDAMYWYRQDPGQGLRLIYYSQIVNDFQKGDIAEGYSVSREKKESFPLTVTSAQKNPTAFYLCASRGFNEQFFGPGTRLTVL.

The CDR3 region is CASSSVGAVPDTQYF. The CDR3 DNA follows: TGTGCCAGCAGCTCAGTAGGGGCCGTCCCAGATACGCAGTATTTT. The rearrangement uses TRBV7-2 and TRBJ2-3; maybe TRBD1 (5 bases). The CDR3 sequence is 15 residues long. V lost 4 bases and J lost 4, with 15 bases in between. Germline CDR1 is SGHTA and CDR2 is FQGNSA.

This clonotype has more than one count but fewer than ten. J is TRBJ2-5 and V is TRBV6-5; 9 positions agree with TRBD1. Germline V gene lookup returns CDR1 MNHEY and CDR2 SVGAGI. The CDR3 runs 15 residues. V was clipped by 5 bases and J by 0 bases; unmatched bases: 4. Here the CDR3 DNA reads TGTGCCAGCAGTCGTACAGGGGGCGACCAAGAGACCCAGTACTTC. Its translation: CASSRTGGDQETQYF.

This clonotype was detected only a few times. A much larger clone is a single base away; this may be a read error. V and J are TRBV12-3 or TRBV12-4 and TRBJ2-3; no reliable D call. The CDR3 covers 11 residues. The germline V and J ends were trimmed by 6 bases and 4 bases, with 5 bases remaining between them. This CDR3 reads CASSHADTQYF. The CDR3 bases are TGTGCCAGCAGCCACGCAGATACGCAGTATTTT.

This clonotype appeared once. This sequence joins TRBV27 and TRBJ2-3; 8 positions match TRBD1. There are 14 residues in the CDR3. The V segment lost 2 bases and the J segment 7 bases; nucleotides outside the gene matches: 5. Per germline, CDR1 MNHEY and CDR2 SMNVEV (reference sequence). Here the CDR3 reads CASSLGDRTHTQYF. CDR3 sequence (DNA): TGTGCCAGCAGTTTAGGGGACAGGACTCATACGCAGTATTTT.